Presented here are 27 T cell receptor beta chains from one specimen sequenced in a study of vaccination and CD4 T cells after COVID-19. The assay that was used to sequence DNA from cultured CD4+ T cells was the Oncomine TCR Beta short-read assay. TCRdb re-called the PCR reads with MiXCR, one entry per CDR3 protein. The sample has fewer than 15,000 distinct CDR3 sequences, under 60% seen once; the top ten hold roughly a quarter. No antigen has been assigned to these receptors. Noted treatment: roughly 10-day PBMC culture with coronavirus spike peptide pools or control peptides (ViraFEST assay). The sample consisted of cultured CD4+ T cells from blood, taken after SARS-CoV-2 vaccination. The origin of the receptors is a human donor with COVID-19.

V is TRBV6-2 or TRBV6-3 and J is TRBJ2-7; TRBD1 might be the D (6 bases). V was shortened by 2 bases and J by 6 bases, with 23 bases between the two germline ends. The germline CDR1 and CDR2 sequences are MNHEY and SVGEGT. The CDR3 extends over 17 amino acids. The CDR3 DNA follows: TGTGCCAGCAGTTACCCGAGGGGACAAGGCTATACCACCGAGCAGTACTTC. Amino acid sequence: CASSYPRGQGYTTEQYF.

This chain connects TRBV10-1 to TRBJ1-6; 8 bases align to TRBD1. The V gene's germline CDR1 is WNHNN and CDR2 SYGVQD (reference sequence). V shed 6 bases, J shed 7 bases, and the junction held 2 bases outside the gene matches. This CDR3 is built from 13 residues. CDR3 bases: TGCGCCAGCAGCCGGGACAGGAATTCACCCCTCCACTTT. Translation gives CASSRDRNSPLHF.

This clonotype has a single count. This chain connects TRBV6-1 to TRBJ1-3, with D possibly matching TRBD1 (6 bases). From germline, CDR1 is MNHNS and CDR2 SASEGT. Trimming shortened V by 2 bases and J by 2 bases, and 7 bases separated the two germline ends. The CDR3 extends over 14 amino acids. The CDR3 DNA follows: TGTGCCAGCAGTGAACAGGGGCCTGGAAACACCATATATTTT. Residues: CASSEQGPGNTIYF.

CDR3 sequence reads: CAWREGGLADTQYF. The CDR3 DNA is TGTGCCTGGAGAGAGGGAGGTCTAGCAGATACGCAGTATTTT. The rearrangement links TRBV30 to TRBJ2-3; D is possibly TRBD2 (6 bases). Trimming pared 3 bases from V and 4 bases from J, leaving 14 bases between. Germline CDR1 GTSNPN, CDR2 SVGIG (reference sequence). This CDR3 comprises 14 residues.

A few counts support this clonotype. The DNA for the CDR3 is TGTGCCAGCAGCTACGAACCGGGACAGGAGGGCAATCAGCCCCAGCATTTT. This gives the protein CASSYEPGQEGNQPQHF. The rearrangement uses TRBV7-8 and TRBJ1-5, with TRBD1 matching over 8 bases. Germline lookup yields CDR1 SGHVS and CDR2 FQNEAQ. Trimming took 4 bases from V and 2 from J; bases not matched to a gene: 10. The CDR3 sequence is 17 residues long.

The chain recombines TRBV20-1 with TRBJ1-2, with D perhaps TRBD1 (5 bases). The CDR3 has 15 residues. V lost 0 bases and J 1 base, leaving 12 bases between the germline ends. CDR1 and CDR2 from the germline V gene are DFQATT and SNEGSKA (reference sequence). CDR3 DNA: TGCAGTGCTAGAGATGGCCAGGGCATTAACTATGGCTACACCTTC. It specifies CSARDGQGINYGYTF.

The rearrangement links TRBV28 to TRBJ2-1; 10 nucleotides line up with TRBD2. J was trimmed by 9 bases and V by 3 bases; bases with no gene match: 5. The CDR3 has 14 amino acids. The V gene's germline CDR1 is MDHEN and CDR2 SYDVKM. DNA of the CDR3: TGTGCCAGCAGTTTTCAGCGGGGGGGCACTGAGCAGTTCTTC. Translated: CASSFQRGGTEQFF.

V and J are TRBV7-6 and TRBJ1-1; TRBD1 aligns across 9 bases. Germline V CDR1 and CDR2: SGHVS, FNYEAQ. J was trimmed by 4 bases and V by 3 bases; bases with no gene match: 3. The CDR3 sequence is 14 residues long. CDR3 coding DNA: TGTGCCAGCAGCTTCGGACAGGGGAGCACTGAAGCTTTCTTT. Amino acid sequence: CASSFGQGSTEAFF. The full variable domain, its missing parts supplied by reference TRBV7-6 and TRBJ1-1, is GAGVSQSPRYKVTKRGQDVALRCDPISGHVSLYWYRQALGQGPEFLTYFNYEAQQDKSGLPNDRFSAERPEGSISTLTIQRTEQRDSAMYRCASSFGQGSTEAFFGQGTRLTVV.

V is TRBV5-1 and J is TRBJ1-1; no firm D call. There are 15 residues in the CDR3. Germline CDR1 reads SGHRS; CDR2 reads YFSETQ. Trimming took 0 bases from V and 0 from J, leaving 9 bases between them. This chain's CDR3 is CASSLAPGVNTEAFF. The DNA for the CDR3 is TGCGCCAGCAGCTTGGCCCCAGGAGTGAACACTGAAGCTTTCTTT. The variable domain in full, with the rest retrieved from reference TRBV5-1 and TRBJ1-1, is KAGVTQTPRYLIKTRGQQVTLSCSPISGHRSVSWYQQTPGQGLQFLFEYFSETQRNKGNFPGRFSGRQFSNSRSEMNVSTLELGDSALYLCASSLAPGVNTEAFFGQGTRLTVV.

The CDR3 reads CASTDFTNYGYTF. The CDR3 DNA reads as TGTGCCAGCACAGACTTCACTAACTATGGCTACACCTTC. The J gene is TRBJ1-2, the V gene TRBV6-1, with D uncertain. Germline assignment: CDR1 MNHNS and CDR2 SASEGT. This CDR3 region has 13 residues. V was trimmed by 7 bases and J by 0 bases, leaving 9 bases between them.

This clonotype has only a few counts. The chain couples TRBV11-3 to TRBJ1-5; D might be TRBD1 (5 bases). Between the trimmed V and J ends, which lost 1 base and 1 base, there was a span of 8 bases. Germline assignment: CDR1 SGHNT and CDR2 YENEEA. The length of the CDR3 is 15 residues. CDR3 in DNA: TGTGCCAGCAGCTTAGGAGGGGCCAGCAATCAGCCCCAGCATTTT. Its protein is CASSLGGASNQPQHF.

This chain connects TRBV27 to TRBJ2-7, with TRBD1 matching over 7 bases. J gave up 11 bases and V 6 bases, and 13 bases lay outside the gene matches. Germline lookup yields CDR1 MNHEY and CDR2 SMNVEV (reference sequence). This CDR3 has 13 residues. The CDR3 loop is CASRDRDRPTEYF. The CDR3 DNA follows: TGTGCCAGCAGGGACCGGGACAGACCTACTGAGTACTTC.

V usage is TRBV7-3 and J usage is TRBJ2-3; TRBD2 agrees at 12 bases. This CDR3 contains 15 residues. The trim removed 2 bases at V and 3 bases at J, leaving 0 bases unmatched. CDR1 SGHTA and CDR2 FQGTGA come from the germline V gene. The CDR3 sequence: CASSLLAGGTDTQYF. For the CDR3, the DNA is TGTGCCAGCAGCTTACTAGCGGGGGGGACAGATACGCAGTATTTT.

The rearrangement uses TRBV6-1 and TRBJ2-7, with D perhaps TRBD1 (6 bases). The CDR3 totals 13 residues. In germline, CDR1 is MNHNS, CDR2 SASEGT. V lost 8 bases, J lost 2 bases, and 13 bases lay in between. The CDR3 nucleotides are TGTGCCAGCGAACAGGGCACTACCTACGAGCAGTACTTC. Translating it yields CASEQGTTYEQYF.

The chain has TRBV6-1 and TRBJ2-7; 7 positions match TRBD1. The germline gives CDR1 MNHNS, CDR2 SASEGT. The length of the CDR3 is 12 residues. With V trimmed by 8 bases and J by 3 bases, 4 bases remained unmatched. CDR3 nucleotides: TGTGCCAGCCATCGACAGGGCTACGAGCAGTACTTC. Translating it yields CASHRQGYEQYF.

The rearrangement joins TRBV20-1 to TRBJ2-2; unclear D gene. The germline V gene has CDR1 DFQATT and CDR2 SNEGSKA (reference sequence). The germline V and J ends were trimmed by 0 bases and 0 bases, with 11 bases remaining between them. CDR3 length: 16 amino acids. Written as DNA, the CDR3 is TGCAGTGCTAGAGATCCCTTTCAATCGAACACCGGGGAGCTGTTTTTT. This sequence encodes CSARDPFQSNTGELFF.

The CDR3: CASSSRVLSRADTQYF. CDR3 DNA: TGTGCCAGCAGTTCCCGAGTTTTGAGCCGCGCAGATACGCAGTATTTT. This chain joins TRBV6-5 and TRBJ2-3; no clear D gene. CDR1 MNHEY and CDR2 SVGAGI come from the germline V gene. V lost 4 bases, J lost 4 bases, and 18 bases lay in between. This CDR3 contains 16 residues.

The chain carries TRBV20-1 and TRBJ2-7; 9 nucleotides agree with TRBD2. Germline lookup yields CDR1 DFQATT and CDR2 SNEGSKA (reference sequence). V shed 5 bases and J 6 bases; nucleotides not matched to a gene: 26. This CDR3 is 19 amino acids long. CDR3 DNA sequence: TGCAGTGCTGAAGCCGACTCTGGGCCGGGACTAGCTTTAGGGAGCGAGCAGTACTTC. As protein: CSAEADSGPGLALGSEQYF.

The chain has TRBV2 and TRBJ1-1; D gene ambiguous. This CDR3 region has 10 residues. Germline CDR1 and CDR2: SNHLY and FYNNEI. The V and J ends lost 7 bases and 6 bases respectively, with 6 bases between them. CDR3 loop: CASTMSEAFF. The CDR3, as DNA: TGTGCCAGCACCATGTCTGAAGCTTTCTTT.

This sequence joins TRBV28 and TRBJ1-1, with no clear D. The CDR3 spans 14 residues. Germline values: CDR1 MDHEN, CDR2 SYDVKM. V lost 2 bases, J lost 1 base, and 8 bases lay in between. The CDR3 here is CASSLRVSNTEAFF. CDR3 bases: TGTGCCAGCAGTTTAAGGGTTTCGAACACTGAAGCTTTCTTT.

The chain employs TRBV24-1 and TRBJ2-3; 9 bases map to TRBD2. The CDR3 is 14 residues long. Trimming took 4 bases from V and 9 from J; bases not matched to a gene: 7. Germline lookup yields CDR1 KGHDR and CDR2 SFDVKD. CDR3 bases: TGTGCCACCAGTGAGTCAGGGGCGGGAGGGACGCAGTATTTT. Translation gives CATSESGAGGTQYF.

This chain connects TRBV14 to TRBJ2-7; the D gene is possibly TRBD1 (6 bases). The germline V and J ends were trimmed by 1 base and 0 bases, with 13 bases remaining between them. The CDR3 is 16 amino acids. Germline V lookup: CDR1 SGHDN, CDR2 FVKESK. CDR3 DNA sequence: TGTGCCAGCAGCCAAGCTTCAGGGGCTAACTCCTACGAGCAGTACTTC. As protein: CASSQASGANSYEQYF. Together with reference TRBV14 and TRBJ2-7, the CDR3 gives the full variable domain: EAGVTQFPSHSVIEKGQTVTLRCDPISGHDNLYWYRRVMGKEIKFLLHFVKESKQDESGMPNNRFLAERTGGTYSTLKVQPAELEDSGVYFCASSQASGANSYEQYFGPGTRLTVT.

CDR3 sequence: CASSLGRGTGNSPLHF. CDR3 sequence (DNA): TGTGCCAGCAGTTTAGGTCGCGGGACAGGCAATTCACCCCTCCACTTT. This chain connects TRBV12-3 or TRBV12-4 to TRBJ1-6; TRBD1 matches at 8 bases. The CDR3 loop spans 16 amino acids. The trim removed 1 base at V and 7 bases at J, leaving 6 bases unmatched.

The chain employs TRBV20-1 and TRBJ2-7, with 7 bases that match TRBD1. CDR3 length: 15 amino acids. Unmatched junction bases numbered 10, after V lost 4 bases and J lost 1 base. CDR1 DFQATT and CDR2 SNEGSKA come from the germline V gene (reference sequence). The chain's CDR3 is CSAMYPGTASYEQYF. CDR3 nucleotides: TGCAGTGCTATGTACCCCGGGACAGCTTCCTACGAGCAGTACTTC.

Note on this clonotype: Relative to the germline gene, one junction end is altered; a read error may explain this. In DNA form, the CDR3 reads TGTGCCGGCAGTGAACCTGGTGGAAACACCATATATTTT. Its protein is CAGSEPGGNTIYF. The rearrangement joins TRBV25-1 to TRBJ1-3, with D unclear. Per the germline V gene, CDR1 is MGHDK and CDR2 is SYGVNS. The CDR3 is 13 amino acids. The whole variable domain, remainder taken from reference TRBV25-1 and TRBJ1-3, is EADIYQTPRYLVIGTGKKITLECSQTMGHDKMYWYQQDPGMELHLIHYSYGVNSTEKGDLSSESTVSRIRTEHFPLTLESARPSHTSQYLCAGSEPGGNTIYFGEGSWLTVV.

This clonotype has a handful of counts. The CDR3: CASSFIGGKGYEQYF. CDR3 sequence (DNA): TGTGCCAGCAGCTTTATAGGAGGGAAGGGTTACGAGCAGTACTTC. The genes are TRBV7-2 and TRBJ2-1, with a weak D call TRBD2 (6 bases). Matching the DNA end better, TRBJ2-7 makes the J call doubtful. Germline lookup yields CDR1 SGHTA and CDR2 FQGNSA. The CDR3 runs to 15 residues.

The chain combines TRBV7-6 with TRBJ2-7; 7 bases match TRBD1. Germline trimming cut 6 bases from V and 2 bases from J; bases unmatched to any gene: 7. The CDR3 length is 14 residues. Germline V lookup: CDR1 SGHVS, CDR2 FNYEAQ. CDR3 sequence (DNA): TGTGCCAGCAGTCCAACAGGGGCTACCTACGAGCAGTACTTC. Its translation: CASSPTGATYEQYF.